This TCR beta chain was obtained from a study of cytomegalovirus exposure and HLA in healthy donors. Findings of the study overall: When analyzed later, the rates of TCR association showed variation by HLA locus, with DRB1 the most and HLA-C the fewest.

A multiplex PCR was run with 60 Vbeta primers and 13 Jbeta primers. Original methodology: As a later analysis found, there were 80 million or so unique TCR beta chains, of which around 9.9 million were shared. Assay used: immunoSEQ multiplex PCR; TCRdb lists only in-frame clones, some missing. V and J calls and clone size come straight from that table; D and trimming were deduced from the DNA. The repertoire has some 120,000 clones, 55% to 75% of them found once; the top ten carry 8.5% to 9.5%. Germline CDR1 reads MGHRA; CDR2 reads YSYEKL. The CDR3 covers 14 residues. Trimming took off 1 base at V and 6 bases at J, with 11 bases between the two ends. Points on this clone: Antigen specificity is unknown.

Material for sequencing was PBMCs. This sequence joins TRBV4-1 and TRBJ2-3; D remains unclear. This receptor was identified in a man aged 25 to 40 in good health and CMV-seropositive. As DNA, the CDR3 is TGCGCCAGCAGCCAAGCTCCGGGTGCGGATACGCAGTATTTT. Translation: CASSQAPGADTQYF.